The clone carrying this TCR beta chain was observed many times. The antigen remains undetermined. This sample is drawn from a study of molecular identifiers for immune sequencing clone quantification. At the level of the study: Replicate RNA came from about 20,000 or 100,000 naive CD8 cells and was split five ways, and four parts were sequenced.

The V gene end was trimmed by 5 bases and the J gene end by 5 bases; junction bases not matched to a gene: 6. CDR3 length equals 15 residues. TCRdb re-derived calls from the PCR reads in MiXCR, one entry per CDR3 protein. This sample has about 100,000 distinct CDR3 sequences, with about 35% found just once. General study points: With a barcode shared among identical TCR molecules, highly expanded clone sizes could be underestimated.

The chain employs TRBV12-3 or TRBV12-4 and TRBJ2-3; 11 bases match TRBD2. The material sequenced was naive CD8+ T cells from blood, with Jurkat cell RNA spiked in. Subset in this sample: FACS-sorted CD8+CD4-CCR7+CD45RA+ naive T cells. This clonotype was sampled from a human donor in good health. Some libraries in this study had Jurkat cell RNA spiked in. The CDR3 sequence: CASSRTSGPRDTQYF. The CDR3 DNA sequence: TGTGCCAGCAGTAGGACTAGCGGGCCGAGAGATACGCAGTATTTT.